This T cell receptor (beta chain) was found in a study of T cell changes during pregnancy in multiple sclerosis. This CDR3 has 15 residues. Trimming removed 6 bases at V and 0 bases at J, with 9 bases between. Germline-derived CDR1 and CDR2 are KGHSH and LQKENI. This clone was recorded once. Assay used: immunoSEQ multiplex PCR; TCRdb lists only in-frame clones, some missing. The sample carries more than 35,000 clones, 92% recorded once. The clonotype originates from a female donor with multiple sclerosis, enrolled in a pregnancy study. The source was CD4+ T cells from peripheral blood mononuclear cells, collected in the third trimester of pregnancy. The V call is TRBV18, the J call TRBJ2-6, with no clear D. As DNA, the CDR3 is TGTGCCAGCTCGCCAAAGAGCTCTGGGGCCAACGTCCTGACTTTC. It specifies CASSPKSSGANVLTF.